Shown below are 21 T cell receptor beta chains from a single sample sequenced in a study of T-cell memory formation after mild COVID-19. One entry per CDR3 protein, called by TCRdb with MiXCR from the 5' RACE reads. This sample carries 450,000 to 650,000 distinct CDR3 sequences, about 22% of them seen once, and the ten largest clones take 7.5% to 9.5%. Input material: PBMCs or a T cell subset sorted from them (not recorded which). These TCRs come from an adult woman who had mild COVID-19 (a few samples of this study predate the infection). Cell type and time point are not known.

The rearrangement joins TRBV11-2 to TRBJ2-5; D possibly corresponds to TRBD1 (5 bases). Looked up from germline, CDR1 is SGHAT and CDR2 is FQNNGV. The CDR3 is made up of 15 amino acids. The V end lost 5 bases, the J end lost 5 bases, and 18 bases lay between the germline ends. The CDR3 reads CASSLRQNLRETQYF. DNA for the CDR3: TGTGCCAGCAGCCTCCGACAGAACCTCAGGGAGACCCAGTACTTC. The complete variable domain, with remaining parts taken from reference TRBV11-2 and TRBJ2-5, reads EAGVAQSPRYKIIEKRQSVAFWCNPISGHATLYWYQQILGQGPKLLIQFQNNGVVDDSQLPKDRFSAERLKGVDSTLKIQPAKLEDSAVYLCASSLRQNLRETQYFGPGTRLLVL.

A word on this clonotype: Being one base from a much bigger clone, this may be a read error. V usage is TRBV10-3 and J usage is TRBJ2-5; D is unresolved. Germline V gene data show CDR1 as ENHRY and CDR2 as SYGVKD. With 3 bases removed from V and 1 base from J, the gap between germline ends came to 6 bases. The CDR3 loop spans 13 amino acids. CDR3 protein: CAISEKSQETQYF. In nucleotides, the CDR3 is TGTGCCATCAGTGAAAAGTCCCAAGAGACCCAGTACTTC.

This chain joins TRBV28 and TRBJ1-4; D is unclear. Germline CDR1 is MDHEN and CDR2 is SYDVKM. The CDR3 consists of 12 residues. The ends were cut back, 2 bases at V and 12 bases at J, with 10 bases in the middle. The CDR3 reads CASSLGSPQLFF. Here the CDR3 DNA reads TGTGCCAGCAGTTTAGGTTCACCCCAACTGTTTTTT.

The V and J genes are TRBV18 and TRBJ1-4; D is perhaps TRBD1 (5 bases). CDR3 length equals 14 residues. The germline V gene encodes CDR1 KGHSH and CDR2 LQKENI. The V and J ends lost 3 bases and 7 bases respectively, with 12 bases between them. This CDR3 is CASSPRGIAEKLFF. The CDR3 bases are TGTGCCAGCTCACCCCGGGGGATTGCTGAAAAACTGTTTTTT.

This chain connects TRBV12-3 or TRBV12-4 to TRBJ2-1; D uncertain. V shed 8 bases and J shed 0 bases, with 8 bases lying between them. The CDR3 has 13 amino acids. The CDR3 DNA sequence: TGTGCCAGCCAGGAGAGCTCCTACAATGAGCAGTTCTTC. As protein: CASQESSYNEQFF.

The chain joins TRBV19 to TRBJ2-7; possible D gene TRBD1, 5 bases. The CDR3 spans 13 residues. From germline, CDR1 is LNHDA and CDR2 SQIVND (reference sequence). V lost 6 bases and J lost 6, with 15 bases in between. CDR3 in amino acids: CASSIGAAREQYF. DNA of the CDR3: TGTGCCAGTAGCATTGGGGCAGCTCGCGAGCAGTACTTC.

This clonotype was counted a few times. V usage is TRBV20-1 and J usage is TRBJ2-2; no clear D gene. V was pared by 6 bases and J by 3 bases, with 8 bases between. This CDR3 contains 12 residues. Germline CDR1 is DFQATT and CDR2 is SNEGSKA (reference sequence). CDR3 bases: TGCAGTGCAACCACCGACACCGGGGAGCTGTTTTTT. Amino acids: CSATTDTGELFF.

Ten or more counts support this clonotype. The J gene is TRBJ2-2, the V gene TRBV6-5, with TRBD1 matching over 10 bases. V shed 2 bases and J 5 bases; nucleotides not matched to a gene: 2. The CDR3 is made up of 15 amino acids. Germline CDR1 and CDR2: MNHEY and SVGAGI. The CDR3 DNA is TGTGCCAGCAGTTACGACAGGGGGCTTACCGGGGAGCTGTTTTTT. It translates to CASSYDRGLTGELFF.

The rearrangement uses TRBV19 and TRBJ1-5; D is uncertain. Germline assignment: CDR1 LNHDA and CDR2 SQIVND (reference sequence). The ends were cut back, 3 bases at V and 2 bases at J, with 14 bases in the middle. There are 16 residues in the CDR3. In DNA form, the CDR3 reads TGTGCCAGTAGTATGGACCGCGTCATTCGCAATCAGCCCCAGCATTTT. Translation: CASSMDRVIRNQPQHF.

V is TRBV2 and J is TRBJ2-4, with TRBD1 matching over 7 bases. Trimming took 6 bases from V and 10 from J; bases not matched to a gene: 15. This CDR3 spans 15 amino acids. Germline CDR1 is SNHLY and CDR2 is FYNNEI. CDR3 in amino acids: CASRHQQGPKRIQYF. The CDR3, as DNA: TGTGCCAGCAGACATCAACAGGGGCCAAAACGAATTCAGTACTTC.

In this sample, this clonotype turned up many times. The rearrangement joins TRBV10-2 to TRBJ1-1; no clear D gene. CDR3 length: 14 amino acids. The V gene's germline CDR1 is WSHSY and CDR2 SAAADI. The V end lost 6 bases, the J end lost 0 bases, and 11 bases lay between the germline ends. CDR3 protein: CASSRISMNTEAFF. The CDR3 nucleotides are TGCGCCAGCAGCAGGATTTCCATGAACACTGAAGCTTTCTTT.

This chain links TRBV27 with TRBJ2-7; D perhaps matches TRBD1 (6 bases). V dropped 3 bases and J dropped 3 bases, with 12 bases sitting between them. This CDR3 has 14 amino acids. Germline-derived CDR1 and CDR2 are MNHEY and SMNVEV (reference sequence). The CDR3 DNA reads as TGTGCCAGCAGTTTTACAGGGTCGTACTACGAGCAGTACTTC. This encodes CASSFTGSYYEQYF.

The table lists this clonotype with a few counts. This chain joins TRBV15 and TRBJ2-1; tentatively, D is TRBD1 (5 bases). Deletions cut 4 bases from V and 3 bases from J, with 7 bases between. Germline V lookup: CDR1 LNHNV, CDR2 YYDKDF (reference sequence). The CDR3 sequence is 13 residues long. The CDR3 DNA follows: TGTGCCACCAGCACTACAGGCTACAATGAGCAGTTCTTC. This codes for CATSTTGYNEQFF.

This clonotype has a handful of counts. V usage is TRBV7-9 and J usage is TRBJ2-7; a possible D gene is TRBD1 (6 bases). Trimming shortened V by 5 bases and J by 2 bases, and 13 bases separated the two germline ends. This CDR3 comprises 14 residues. CDR1 is SEHNR and CDR2 is FQNEAQ in the germline V gene (reference sequence). The CDR3 DNA follows: TGTGCCAGCAGCCCCGGGACACCTACCTACGAGCAGTACTTC. Residues: CASSPGTPTYEQYF.

CDR3 sequence (DNA): TGTGCCAGCAGTTACAGGGCTTATAGCAATCAGCCCCAGCATTTT. Protein sequence: CASSYRAYSNQPQHF. The rearrangement links TRBV6-5 to TRBJ1-5; D gene ambiguous. Trimming took 2 bases from V and 0 from J, leaving 8 bases between them. CDR3 length equals 15 residues. The germline CDR1 and CDR2 sequences are MNHEY and SVGAGI.

This clonotype was recorded a few times. The chain employs TRBV29-1 and TRBJ1-2; no firm D call. Trimming cost V 2 bases and J 2 bases, with 6 bases left between them. The germline V gene has CDR1 SQVTM and CDR2 ANQGSEA. The CDR3 has 12 amino acids. The CDR3 nucleotides read TGCAGCGTTGAACTGATGAACTATGGCTACACCTTC. Translation gives CSVELMNYGYTF. The whole variable domain, remainder taken from reference TRBV29-1 and TRBJ1-2, is SAVISQKPSRDICQRGTSLTIQCQVDSQVTMMFWYRQQPGQSLTLIATANQGSEATYESGFVIDKFPISRPNLTFSTLTVSNMSPEDSSIYLCSVELMNYGYTFGSGTRLTVV.

The chain has TRBV7-8 and TRBJ2-5, with unresolved D. This CDR3 has 14 amino acids. Per the germline V gene, CDR1 is SGHVS and CDR2 is FQNEAQ. Trimming pared 4 bases from V and 1 base from J, leaving 10 bases between. The DNA of the CDR3 is TGTGCCAGCAGCTCCCGTTTCGTCCAAGAGACCCAGTACTTC. The encoded protein is CASSSRFVQETQYF.

The chain joins TRBV11-2 to TRBJ2-2, with 14 bases lining up with TRBD2. The trim removed 5 bases at V and 4 bases at J, leaving 6 bases unmatched. The CDR3 is 17 residues long. The germline gives CDR1 SGHAT, CDR2 FQNNGV. CDR3 in DNA: TGTGCCAGCAGCCCCCAAGGACTAGCGGGAGGCACCGGGGAGCTGTTTTTT. This codes for CASSPQGLAGGTGELFF. Full variable domain (missing parts from reference TRBV11-2 and TRBJ2-2): EAGVAQSPRYKIIEKRQSVAFWCNPISGHATLYWYQQILGQGPKLLIQFQNNGVVDDSQLPKDRFSAERLKGVDSTLKIQPAKLEDSAVYLCASSPQGLAGGTGELFFGEGSRLTVL.

The chain combines TRBV30 with TRBJ2-5, with 11 bases that match TRBD2. The CDR3 is 16 amino acids. From germline, CDR1 is GTSNPN and CDR2 SVGIG (reference sequence). V lost 5 bases and J lost 4; bases outside the gene matches: 12. The CDR3 DNA reads as TGTGCCTGGTTTGGGGCTAGCGGGGGGCCGCGAGAGACCCAGTACTTC. Residues: CAWFGASGGPRETQYF.

This clonotype was counted only a few times. The rearrangement links TRBV6-5 to TRBJ2-1; 8 bases fit TRBD1. Germline V gives CDR1 MNHEY, CDR2 SVGAGI. After removal of 2 bases from V and 2 bases from J, the junction contained 2 bases not matched to a gene. CDR3 length: 15 residues. The CDR3 DNA sequence: TGTGCCAGCAGTTACGGCAGGGGGCCCTACAATGAGCAGTTCTTC. This encodes CASSYGRGPYNEQFF.

The chain employs TRBV18 and TRBJ1-1; 7 bases match TRBD1. The CDR3 length is 13 residues. V lost 8 bases, J lost 4 bases, and 7 bases stayed unmatched. From germline, CDR1 is KGHSH and CDR2 LQKENI. CDR3 nucleotides: TGTGCCAGCAGTCCCGACAGGGCCACTGAAGCTTTCTTT. It codes for CASSPDRATEAFF. Full variable domain (remainder filled in from reference TRBV18 and TRBJ1-1): NAGVMQNPRHLVRRRGQEARLRCSPMKGHSHVYWYRQLPEEGLKFMVYLQKENIIDESGMPKERFSAEFPKEGPSILRIQQVVRGDSAAYFCASSPDRATEAFFGQGTRLTVV.